This entry lists 27 T cell receptor beta chains sequenced from one sample in a study of blood T cells in healthy people across ages. It was with a sample-barcoded 5' primer and a J-beta primer mix that a second PCR of about 7 to 12 cycles was run. TCRdb re-derived calls from the 5' RACE reads in MiXCR, one entry per CDR3 protein. Here the sample spans 800,000 to 950,000 distinct CDR3 sequences, 25% to 35% being singletons. These sequences were also reported in another study, on T cells of mothers and their children.

The specimen was blood. These receptors were collected from a middle-aged woman in good health.

Note on this clonotype: In this CDR3 the conserved last residue, phenylalanine or tryptophan, is missing, so a read error is likely. Because the CDR3's place on the DNA is in doubt, the DNA is left out and the CDR3 is given as listed by TCRdb. CDR3 region: CASSLRLSTDTEYS. J is TRBJ2-3 and V is TRBV12-3 or TRBV12-4. The CDR3 length equals 14 residues, ends included.

This clonotype was counted ten times or more. V usage is TRBV6-5 and J usage is TRBJ1-2; perhaps TRBD1 as D (5 bases). In germline, CDR1 is MNHEY, CDR2 SVGAGI. Trimming cost V 0 bases and J 4 bases, with 12 bases left between them. This CDR3 contains 15 residues. CDR3 sequence: CASSYSEGHGYGYTF. The DNA of the CDR3 is TGTGCCAGCAGTTACTCGGAGGGGCACGGCTATGGCTACACCTTC.

This clonotype was counted between two and nine times. The chain recombines TRBV5-1 with TRBJ1-2; D is ambiguous. The germline V gene has CDR1 SGHRS and CDR2 YFSETQ. CDR3 length: 15 amino acids. V was clipped by 2 bases and J by 5 bases, with 16 bases between them. For the CDR3, the DNA is TGCGCCAGCAGCTTTATCAGTAACCCTCCATATGGCTACACCTTC. Protein sequence: CASSFISNPPYGYTF. Looking up the rest from reference TRBV5-1 and TRBJ1-2 gives the full variable domain: KAGVTQTPRYLIKTRGQQVTLSCSPISGHRSVSWYQQTPGQGLQFLFEYFSETQRNKGNFPGRFSGRQFSNSRSEMNVSTLELGDSALYLCASSFISNPPYGYTFGSGTRLTVV.

This clonotype appeared a few times. This rearrangement joins TRBV20-1 to TRBJ1-5; perhaps TRBD1 as D (6 bases). The V gene lost 3 bases and the J gene lost 3 bases, with 15 bases spanning the gap. Per germline, CDR1 DFQATT and CDR2 SNEGSKA (reference sequence). CDR3 length: 15 amino acids. The CDR3 spells CSASRAGVINQPQHF. Written as DNA, the CDR3 is TGCAGTGCTAGTAGGGCAGGGGTTATCAATCAGCCCCAGCATTTT.

This chain links TRBV12-3 or TRBV12-4 with TRBJ2-3, with D perhaps matching TRBD2 (7 bases). The V end was cut by 3 bases, the J end by 5 bases, with 15 bases between. This CDR3 is built from 15 residues. The CDR3 loop reads CASSFPQGGGDTQYF. The DNA of the CDR3 is TGTGCCAGCAGTTTCCCTCAGGGAGGGGGAGATACGCAGTATTTT.

This clonotype was seen only once. The chain combines TRBV28 with TRBJ2-5; TRBD1 might be the D (6 bases). V shed 3 bases and J shed 8 bases, with 19 bases lying between them. CDR1 is MDHEN and CDR2 is SYDVKM in the germline V gene. The CDR3 covers 15 residues. The CDR3 loop reads CASSFGSSTGRTQYF. CDR3 nucleotide sequence: TGTGCCAGCAGTTTTGGGTCGTCAACAGGGCGCACCCAGTACTTC.

The chain employs TRBV10-3 and TRBJ2-1; 12 bases agree with TRBD2. The trim removed 3 bases at V and 3 bases at J, leaving 15 bases unmatched. The CDR3 totals 20 residues. Germline CDR1 is ENHRY and CDR2 is SYGVKD. As DNA, the CDR3 is TGTGCCATCAGTGACTCACTGGGACTAGCGGGCAGAAGACACTACAATGAGCAGTTCTTC. Its translation is CAISDSLGLAGRRHYNEQFF.

The sample holds many counts of this clonotype. The chain combines TRBV3-1 with TRBJ2-5, with D maybe TRBD1 (6 bases). Germline V gene sequence: CDR1 LGHDT, CDR2 YNNKEL (reference sequence). The CDR3 spans 15 residues. The germline V and J ends were trimmed by 0 bases and 0 bases, with 8 bases remaining between them. The CDR3, as DNA: TGTGCCAGCAGCCAAGATCAGGGGAACCAAGAGACCCAGTACTTC. Amino acids: CASSQDQGNQETQYF.

The chain combines TRBV28 with TRBJ2-4; D tentatively reads TRBD1 or TRBD2 (5 bases each). The J call is doubtful: the DNA matches TRBJ2-7 better. Germline V gives CDR1 MDHEN, CDR2 SYDVKM. This CDR3 region has 14 residues. The chain's CDR3 is CASRGGDPWAEQYF. The CDR3 DNA reads TGTGCCAGCAGAGGTGGGGACCCCTGGGCCGAGCAGTACTTC.

The chain uses TRBV9 and TRBJ1-3, with TRBD1 as a possible D gene (6 bases). The CDR3 loop spans 17 amino acids. Germline V gene lookup returns CDR1 SGDLS and CDR2 YYNGEE. Trimming cost V 4 bases and J 0 bases, with 17 bases left between them. This CDR3 is CASSTHRDPTSGNTIYF. The DNA for the CDR3 is TGTGCCAGCAGCACCCACAGGGACCCAACCTCTGGAAACACCATATATTTT.

This clonotype has ten or more counts. The chain combines TRBV5-1 with TRBJ2-1, with 7 positions matching TRBD2. The length of the CDR3 is 15 residues. J was trimmed by 4 bases and V by 4 bases; bases with no gene match: 8. CDR1 and CDR2 from the germline V gene are SGHRS and YFSETQ. The CDR3: CASSLGLPPYNEQFF. CDR3 DNA: TGCGCCAGCAGCCTGGGACTACCCCCTTACAATGAGCAGTTCTTC.

V and J are TRBV20-1 and TRBJ1-2, with D possibly matching TRBD1 (6 bases). The germline CDR1 and CDR2 sequences are DFQATT and SNEGSKA (reference sequence). V lost 6 bases and J 4 bases, leaving 15 bases between the germline ends. The CDR3 is 13 residues long. CDR3 nucleotides: TGCAGTGCCAAACGTGACAGGCTCTATGGCTACACCTTC. Amino acid sequence: CSAKRDRLYGYTF.

This clonotype was counted between two and nine times. The rearrangement joins TRBV7-2 to TRBJ1-2; D not certain. The V end lost 5 bases, the J end lost 4 bases, and 8 bases lay between the germline ends. This CDR3 contains 12 residues. Per germline, CDR1 SGHTA and CDR2 FQGNSA. The CDR3 loop is CASSVNSYGYTF. CDR3 in DNA: TGTGCCAGCAGCGTGAACAGCTATGGCTACACCTTC.

This clonotype showed up many times. The V and J genes are TRBV27 and TRBJ1-5; TRBD1 is a possible D gene (5 bases). Per the germline V gene, CDR1 is MNHEY and CDR2 is SMNVEV (reference sequence). This CDR3 is built from 15 residues. V dropped 3 bases and J dropped 2 bases, with 11 bases sitting between them. This CDR3 is CASSLGRVGNQPQHF. The DNA of the CDR3 is TGTGCCAGCAGTTTGGGCAGGGTCGGCAATCAGCCCCAGCATTTT.

Ten or more counts support this clonotype. V usage is TRBV7-2 and J usage is TRBJ2-7, with D possibly being TRBD2 (5 bases). The ends were cut back, 5 bases at V and 2 bases at J, with 16 bases in the middle. CDR1 and CDR2 (germline): SGHTA, FQGNSA. The CDR3 extends over 15 amino acids. In DNA form, the CDR3 reads TGTGCCAGCAGCCATCCTGACGGAGGTCCCTACGAGCAGTACTTC. Residues: CASSHPDGGPYEQYF.

V is TRBV7-2 and J is TRBJ2-2; 10 bases align to TRBD2. Germline V gene sequence: CDR1 SGHTA, CDR2 FQGNSA. The CDR3 runs to 19 residues. V was pared by 2 bases and J by 1 base, with 10 bases of the junction left unmatched. CDR3 DNA: TGTGCCAGCAGCTTAATGTCCCTAGCGGGGGCCAAGAACACCGGGGAGCTGTTTTTT. Protein product: CASSLMSLAGAKNTGELFF.

This clonotype was recorded a few times. This chain joins TRBV27 and TRBJ2-7, with TRBD2 matching 7 bases. After removal of 0 bases from V and 0 bases from J, the junction contained 11 bases not matched to a gene. Germline CDR1 and CDR2: MNHEY and SMNVEV (reference sequence). CDR3 length: 18 amino acids. In DNA form, the CDR3 reads TGTGCCAGCAGTTTATCGCAAAGCGGGGAGCATATCTCCTACGAGCAGTACTTC. Its protein product is CASSLSQSGEHISYEQYF.

This clonotype was seen only a few times. The rearrangement joins TRBV15 to TRBJ1-5, with TRBD1 identical over 8 bases. The CDR3 loop spans 17 amino acids. Trimming cost V 2 bases and J 6 bases; bases outside gene matches: 12. The V gene's germline CDR1 is LNHNV and CDR2 YYDKDF (reference sequence). This CDR3 is CATSRPKGQGPGQPQHF. CDR3 coding DNA: TGTGCCACCAGCAGACCGAAAGGACAGGGCCCTGGTCAGCCCCAGCATTTT.

This clonotype was recorded at least ten times. V and J are TRBV7-3 and TRBJ2-5, with TRBD1 as a possible D gene (6 bases). Trimming removed 6 bases at V and 3 bases at J, with 17 bases between. CDR1 is SGHTA and CDR2 is FQGTGA in the germline V gene. The CDR3 has 15 amino acids. The CDR3 spells CASRAGADRKETQYF. In nucleotides, the CDR3 is TGTGCCAGCAGAGCTGGGGCCGACAGGAAAGAGACCCAGTACTTC. Complete variable domain (other parts from reference TRBV7-3 and TRBJ2-5): GAGVSQTPSNKVTEKGKYVELRCDPISGHTALYWYRQSLGQGPEFLIYFQGTGAADDSGLPNDRFFAVRPEGSVSTLKIQRTERGDSAVYLCASRAGADRKETQYFGPGTRLLVL.

This clonotype was recorded a few times. The genes are TRBV7-2 and TRBJ1-2; D is unclear. This CDR3 contains 14 residues. Germline V gene lookup returns CDR1 SGHTA and CDR2 FQGNSA. The germline V and J ends were trimmed by 5 bases and 0 bases, with 10 bases remaining between them. The CDR3 protein is CASSQRLTNYGYTF. CDR3 coding DNA: TGTGCCAGCAGCCAGAGGTTAACTAACTATGGCTACACCTTC.

This clonotype was observed a handful of times. V usage is TRBV3-1 and J usage is TRBJ1-1; 7 bases fit TRBD1. This CDR3 has 17 amino acids. Germline V gene data show CDR1 as LGHDT and CDR2 as YNNKEL (reference sequence). J was trimmed by 0 bases and V by 3 bases; bases with no gene match: 10. CDR3 residues: CASSQIPWGQLNTEAFF. DNA for the CDR3: TGTGCCAGCAGCCAGATCCCATGGGGACAGCTGAACACTGAAGCTTTCTTT.

The rearrangement uses TRBV27 and TRBJ2-5, with 8 bases matching TRBD2. Germline trimming cut 2 bases from V and 3 bases from J; bases unmatched to any gene: 8. The length of the CDR3 is 16 residues. Looked up from germline, CDR1 is MNHEY and CDR2 is SMNVEV (reference sequence). CDR3 sequence (DNA): TGTGCCAGCAGTTTACGTGCTAACGGGGGGGAAGAGACCCAGTACTTC. Residues: CASSLRANGGEETQYF.

This clonotype was picked up many times. The chain uses TRBV20-1 and TRBJ2-7; the match to TRBD2 covers 10 bases. This CDR3 spans 14 amino acids. CDR1 DFQATT and CDR2 SNEGSKA come from the germline V gene (reference sequence). Trimming at V came to 6 bases and at J to 4 bases, leaving 9 bases not matched to a gene. CDR3: CSATTGTSVYEQYF. In DNA form, the CDR3 reads TGCAGTGCAACAACCGGGACTAGCGTTTACGAGCAGTACTTC.

Remarks on this clonotype: With a much larger clone just one base away, this may be a read error. CDR3 residues: CAIRASGDQETRYF. CDR3 nucleotides: TGTGCCATCCGGGCTAGCGGGGACCAAGAGACCCGGTACTTC. J is TRBJ2-5 and V is TRBV10-3, with 9 bases fitting TRBD2. The CDR3 is 14 amino acids. In germline, CDR1 is ENHRY, CDR2 SYGVKD.

This clonotype has a handful of counts. A read error may explain this, as a much larger clone is one base away. V gene TRBV11-2 combines with J gene TRBJ2-1; no clear D gene. Germline V CDR1 and CDR2: SGHAT, FQNNGV. The CDR3 has 13 residues. CDR3 in amino acids: CASSPRSYNERFF. The CDR3 coding sequence is TGTGCCAGCAGCCCCCGTTCATACAATGAGCGGTTCTTC.

The rearrangement joins TRBV28 to TRBJ2-7, with 11 nucleotides matching TRBD1. V lost 8 bases to trimming and J lost 4 bases; unmatched junction nucleotides: 4. This CDR3 contains 13 residues. Germline V gene sequence: CDR1 MDHEN, CDR2 SYDVKM. The CDR3 spells CASGDRGSYEQYF. DNA for the CDR3: TGTGCCAGCGGGGACAGGGGGTCGTACGAGCAGTACTTC.

This clonotype was observed many times. CDR3 sequence (DNA): TGTGCCAGCAGTGACTCGATAGGCAGGATTGTTAGCTCCTACAATGAGCAGTTCTTC. Encoded protein: CASSDSIGRIVSSYNEQFF. The chain couples TRBV6-4 to TRBJ2-1, with no clear D. CDR3 length equals 19 residues. Germline V CDR1 and CDR2: MRHNA, SNTAGT. V lost 0 bases and J lost 0, with 18 bases in between.